What follows are 22 T cell receptor beta chains derived from one specimen sequenced in a study of blood T cell repertoires in COVID-19. Measured with immunoSEQ multiplex PCR; TCRdb has only the in-frame clones, and not every one. The data hold more than 400,000 clones, with 80% to 90% observed a single time. The sequencing input was peripheral blood. These receptors were taken from a human donor in a cohort sampled during active COVID-19.

The chain carries TRBV3-1 (or the pseudogene TRBV3-2) and TRBJ1-4, with a tentative D call TRBD1 (5 bases). V lost 1 base and J 5 bases, leaving 14 bases between the germline ends. This CDR3 is 16 amino acids long. Germline-derived CDR1 and CDR2 are LGHDT and YNNKEL (reference sequence). The CDR3 region has the DNA TGTGCCAGCAGCCAAGGGGGGGGACCGTGGAATGAAAAACTGTTTTTT. It translates to CASSQGGGPWNEKLFF.

In the case of this clone: The same CDR3 can be traced to other DNA sequences in this sample. V usage is TRBV27 and J usage is TRBJ2-5, with TRBD1 matching over 7 bases. V lost 8 bases to trimming and J lost 5 bases; unmatched junction nucleotides: 5. The germline gives CDR1 MNHEY, CDR2 SMNVEV (reference sequence). The CDR3 runs to 12 residues. CDR3 in amino acids: CASRDRVETQYF. DNA for the CDR3: TGTGCCAGCCGCGACAGGGTGGAGACCCAGTACTTC.

V and J are TRBV28 and TRBJ1-2, with 7 nucleotides matching TRBD1. This CDR3 has 11 amino acids. Germline values: CDR1 MDHEN, CDR2 SYDVKM. J was trimmed by 3 bases and V by 8 bases; bases with no gene match: 0. The CDR3 DNA sequence: TGTGCCAGCCAGGGGGACTATGGCTACACCTTC. Translating it yields CASQGDYGYTF.

This clone was observed once. This chain connects TRBV9 to TRBJ2-3, with 12 bases that match TRBD2. Germline CDR1 and CDR2: SGDLS and YYNGEE. The CDR3 sequence is 18 residues long. Trimming cost V 0 bases and J 2 bases; bases outside gene matches: 7. The CDR3 is CASSVALRTSGITDTQYF. CDR3 coding DNA: TGTGCCAGCAGCGTAGCCCTTAGGACTAGCGGGATCACAGATACGCAGTATTTT.

The genes are TRBV25-1 and TRBJ2-7; 8 bases match TRBD2. This CDR3 is built from 13 residues. The germline V gene encodes CDR1 MGHDK and CDR2 SYGVNS. V lost 8 bases to trimming and J lost 7 bases; unmatched junction nucleotides: 10. The CDR3 coding sequence is TGTGCCAGCGGGCTCGGGAGGGGGGGTGAGCAGTACTTC. The encoded protein is CASGLGRGGEQYF.

On this clone itself: The sample carries other DNA sequences with the same CDR3. This rearrangement joins TRBV11-2 to TRBJ2-2, with 11 positions matching TRBD2. With 3 bases clipped from V and 4 bases from J, the junction kept 4 bases outside the gene matches. This CDR3 spans 16 amino acids. The germline gives CDR1 SGHAT, CDR2 FQNNGV. The CDR3 region has the DNA TGTGCCAGCAGCTTGTTAGCGGGAGGGGGCACCGGGGAGCTGTTTTTT. Residues: CASSLLAGGGTGELFF.

The chain couples TRBV20-1 to TRBJ1-1; possibly TRBD1 for D (5 bases). This CDR3 is built from 13 residues. Germline values: CDR1 DFQATT, CDR2 SNEGSKA (reference sequence). Trimming shortened V by 3 bases and J by 2 bases, and 10 bases separated the two germline ends. The CDR3 reads CSASIRANTEAFF. The CDR3 DNA sequence: TGCAGTGCTAGTATCAGGGCCAACACTGAAGCTTTCTTT.

This chain uses TRBV4-3 with TRBJ2-7; TRBD1 aligns across 9 bases. V was pared by 3 bases and J by 3 bases, with 3 bases of the junction left unmatched. CDR1 is LGHNA, CDR2 YSLEER, per germline. This CDR3 contains 14 residues. CDR3 sequence reads: CASSQYRGHYEQYF. The CDR3, as DNA: TGCGCCAGCAGCCAGTACAGGGGGCACTACGAGCAGTACTTC.

This chain joins TRBV19 and TRBJ2-2; no clear D. The germline V gene has CDR1 LNHDA and CDR2 SQIVND (reference sequence). The CDR3 totals 17 residues. Trimming took off 3 bases at V and 1 base at J, with 15 bases between the two ends. CDR3 sequence reads: CASSIRLALMNTGELFF. In DNA form, the CDR3 reads TGTGCCAGTAGTATTCGTCTGGCCCTCATGAACACCGGGGAGCTGTTTTTT.

The chain links TRBV3-1 (or the pseudogene TRBV3-2) to TRBJ1-2, with 8 nucleotides matching TRBD1. V trimming: 5 bases; J trimming: 0 bases; junction bases outside the gene matches: 11. CDR1 and CDR2 (germline): LGHDT, YNNKEL (reference sequence). The CDR3 consists of 17 residues. CDR3 coding DNA: TGTGCCAGCAGCTGGAACCCAACAGGGGGAGCTAACTATGGCTACACCTTC. Translating gives CASSWNPTGGANYGYTF.

This chain links TRBV5-1 with TRBJ1-1, with D perhaps TRBD1 (5 bases). In germline, CDR1 is SGHRS, CDR2 YFSETQ. The CDR3 consists of 14 residues. Trimming removed 0 bases at V and 8 bases at J, with 14 bases between. In nucleotides, the CDR3 is TGCGCCAGCAGCTTGGCCGGGGGTCGAGGGGAAGCTTTCTTT. Its translation is CASSLAGGRGEAFF.

This rearrangement joins TRBV5-5 to TRBJ2-7; D is ambiguous. Germline CDR1 and CDR2: SGHKS and YYEKEE (reference sequence). The CDR3 runs to 14 residues. Trimming removed 1 base from V and 3 bases from J, with 11 bases in between. Here the CDR3 reads CASSLQQHFYEQYF. CDR3 sequence (DNA): TGTGCCAGCAGCTTGCAACAGCATTTCTACGAGCAGTACTTC.

The chain carries TRBV28 and TRBJ1-5; the match to TRBD1 covers 7 bases. The CDR3 runs to 14 residues. The trim removed 3 bases at V and 3 bases at J, leaving 2 bases unmatched. Germline-derived CDR1 and CDR2 are MDHEN and SYDVKM. The CDR3 spells CASSFTGVNQPQHF. In nucleotides, the CDR3 is TGTGCCAGCAGTTTTACAGGGGTCAATCAGCCCCAGCATTTT.

The chain uses TRBV18 and TRBJ2-7, with a tentative D call TRBD2 (6 bases). Trimming left V 3 bases short and J 2 bases short, with 11 bases between. This CDR3 is built from 14 residues. Germline loops: CDR1 KGHSH, CDR2 LQKENI. CDR3 in DNA: TGTGCCAGCTCACCGCGGGACGGAACCTACGAGCAGTACTTC. Residues: CASSPRDGTYEQYF.

This chain joins TRBV10-3 and TRBJ2-7, with 12 positions matching TRBD2. This CDR3 is 14 amino acids long. The V gene end was trimmed by 5 bases and the J gene end by 3 bases; junction bases not matched to a gene: 2. Germline V gene lookup returns CDR1 ENHRY and CDR2 SYGVKD. In DNA, the CDR3 is TGTGCCATCAGTCTAGCGGGAGGGGGCTACGAGCAGTACTTC. Amino acid sequence: CAISLAGGGYEQYF.

The chain is built from TRBV6-5 and TRBJ1-6, with D possibly TRBD1 on 6 matching bases. The CDR3 length is 15 residues. The germline gives CDR1 MNHEY, CDR2 SVGAGI. V dropped 7 bases and J dropped 10 bases, with 20 bases sitting between them. This chain's CDR3 is CASNTGGTLGSPLHF. The DNA of the CDR3 is TGTGCCAGCAATACGGGAGGGACATTAGGCTCACCCCTCCACTTT.

This chain links TRBV5-4 with TRBJ2-2; 8 nucleotides agree with TRBD1. Germline V gives CDR1 SGHNT, CDR2 YYREEE (reference sequence). The CDR3 contains 16 residues. V dropped 4 bases and J dropped 2; count of bases not matched to a gene: 7. The CDR3 bases are TGTGCCAGCAGCCCCGGGACAGGACCCAACACCGGGGAGCTGTTTTTT. This gives the protein CASSPGTGPNTGELFF.

The chain combines TRBV3-1 (or the pseudogene TRBV3-2) with TRBJ1-1; D is ambiguous. Trimming removed 1 base from V and 11 bases from J, with 11 bases in between. The germline CDR1 and CDR2 sequences are LGHDT and YNNKEL (reference sequence). The CDR3 is 12 residues long. For the CDR3, the DNA is TGTGCCAGCAGCCAAGGGCGGGCGTCGGCTTTCTTT. Translating it yields CASSQGRASAFF.

V usage is TRBV7-2 and J usage is TRBJ1-1; perhaps TRBD1 as D (6 bases). This CDR3 contains 14 residues. V lost 1 base and J 5 bases, leaving 11 bases between the germline ends. The V gene's germline CDR1 is SGHTA and CDR2 FQGNSA. CDR3 sequence reads: CASSLGQAETEAFF. In nucleotides, the CDR3 is TGTGCCAGCAGCTTAGGACAGGCGGAAACTGAAGCTTTCTTT.

The chain carries TRBV5-1 and TRBJ2-3, with 8 bases lining up with TRBD1. V was clipped by 3 bases and J by 3 bases; unmatched bases: 3. The CDR3 spans 14 residues. CDR1 is SGHRS, CDR2 YFSETQ, per germline. CDR3 sequence: CASSWTGSTDTQYF. Written as DNA, the CDR3 is TGCGCCAGCAGCTGGACAGGGTCGACAGATACGCAGTATTTT.

This sequence joins TRBV30 and TRBJ2-1; TRBD2 matches 10 bases. The CDR3 length is 14 residues. CDR1 is GTSNPN and CDR2 is SVGIG in the germline V gene (reference sequence). V lost 5 bases to trimming and J lost 4 bases; unmatched junction nucleotides: 5. In DNA form, the CDR3 reads TGTGCCTGGGAGACTAGCGGGTCTTACAATGAGCAGTTCTTC. This sequence encodes CAWETSGSYNEQFF.

This chain uses TRBV7-9 with TRBJ2-1, with 9 bases that match TRBD2. Germline V gives CDR1 SEHNR, CDR2 FQNEAQ (reference sequence). The CDR3 sequence is 18 residues long. Trimming cost V 1 base and J 0 bases; bases outside gene matches: 7. The chain's CDR3 is CASSLGTLAGPSYNEQFF. CDR3 coding DNA: TGTGCCAGCAGCTTAGGAACCCTAGCGGGGCCCTCCTACAATGAGCAGTTCTTC.